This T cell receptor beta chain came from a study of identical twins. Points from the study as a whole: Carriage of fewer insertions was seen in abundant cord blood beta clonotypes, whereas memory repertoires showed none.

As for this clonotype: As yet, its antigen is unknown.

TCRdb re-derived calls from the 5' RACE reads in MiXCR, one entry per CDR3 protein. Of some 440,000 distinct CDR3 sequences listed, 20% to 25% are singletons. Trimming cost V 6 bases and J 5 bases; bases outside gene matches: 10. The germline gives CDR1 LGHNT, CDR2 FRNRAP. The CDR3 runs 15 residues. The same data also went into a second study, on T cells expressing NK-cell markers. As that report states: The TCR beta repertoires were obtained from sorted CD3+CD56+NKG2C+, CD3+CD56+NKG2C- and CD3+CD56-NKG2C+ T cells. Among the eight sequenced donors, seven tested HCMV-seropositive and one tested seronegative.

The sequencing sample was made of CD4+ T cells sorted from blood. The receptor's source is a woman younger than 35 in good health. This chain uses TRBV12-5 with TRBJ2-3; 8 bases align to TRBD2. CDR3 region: CASGPTGGLGDTQYF. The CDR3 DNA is TGTGCTAGTGGACCGACGGGGGGGCTGGGAGATACGCAGTATTTT.